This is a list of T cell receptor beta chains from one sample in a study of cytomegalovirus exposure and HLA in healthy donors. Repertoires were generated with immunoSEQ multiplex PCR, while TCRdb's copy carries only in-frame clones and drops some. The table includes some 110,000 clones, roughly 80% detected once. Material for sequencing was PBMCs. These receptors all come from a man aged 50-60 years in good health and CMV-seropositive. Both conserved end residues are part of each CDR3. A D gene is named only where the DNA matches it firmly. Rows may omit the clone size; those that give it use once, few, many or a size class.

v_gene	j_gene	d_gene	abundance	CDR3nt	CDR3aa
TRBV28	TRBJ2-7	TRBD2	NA	TGTGCCAGCAGTCCGCCGGGAGGGGGGGTGGGATCCCACGAGCAGTACTTC	CASSPPGGGVGSHEQYF
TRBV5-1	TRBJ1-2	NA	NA	TGCGCCAGCAGAGGTTCGGGGGTGTGGGGCTACACCTTC	CASRGSGVWGYTF
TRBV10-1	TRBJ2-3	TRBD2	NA	TGCGCCAGCAGTGAGTCGCTAGCGGGGAGCACAGATACGCAGTATTTT	CASSESLAGSTDTQYF
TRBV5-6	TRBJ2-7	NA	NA	TGTGCCAGCAGCCGTGGAGGGGGCGCAGGGTCCTACGAGCAGTACTTC	CASSRGGGAGSYEQYF
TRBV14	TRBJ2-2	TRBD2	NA	TGTGCCAGCAGCCCCGTTAGCGGGAGTGACACCGGGGAGCTGTTTTTT	CASSPVSGSDTGELFF
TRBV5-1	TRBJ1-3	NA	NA	TGCGCCAGCGGTATAGAGTCCTTCAGAAACACCATATATTTT	CASGIESFRNTIYF
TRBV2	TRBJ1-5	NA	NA	TGTGCCAGCAGTGAGAGCCCCCTTGGGCCCCAGCATTTT	CASSESPLGPQHF
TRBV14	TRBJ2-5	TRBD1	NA	TGTGCCAGGACCCGGGACAGGGGACCCACATGCCTCCAAGAGACCCAGTACTTC	CARTRDRGPTCLQETQYF
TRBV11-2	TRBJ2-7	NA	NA	TGTGCCAGCAGCTTAGGAGGCTGGAGCTCCTACGAGCAGTACTTC	CASSLGGWSSYEQYF
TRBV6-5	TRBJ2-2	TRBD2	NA	TGTGCCAGCAGAACGGGAGGGACCGGGGAGCTGTTTTTT	CASRTGGTGELFF
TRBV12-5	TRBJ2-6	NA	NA	TGTGCTAGTGGTTTGGACACGATCTCTGGGGCCAACGTCCTGACTTTC	CASGLDTISGANVLTF
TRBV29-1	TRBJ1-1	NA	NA	TGCAGCGTTGACGGACAGTACACTGAAGCTTTCTTT	CSVDGQYTEAFF
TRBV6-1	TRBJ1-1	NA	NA	TGTGCCGGAATGGGGGGGGCGTGGGGCACTGAAGCTTTCTTT	CAGMGGAWGTEAFF
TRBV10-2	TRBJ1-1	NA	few	TGCGCCAGCAGTGAACAGGAAAACACTGAAGCTTTCTTT	CASSEQENTEAFF
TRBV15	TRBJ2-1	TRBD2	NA	TGTGCCACCAGCAACCGAGCGGGGGGCCCCTCTCTGTTCTTC	CATSNRAGGPSLFF
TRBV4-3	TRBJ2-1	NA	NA	TGCGCCAGCAGCCAAGTAGACAGCTACAATGAGCAGTTCTTC	CASSQVDSYNEQFF
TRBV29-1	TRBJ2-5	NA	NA	TGCAGCGTTGGAGCCGGGACAACAAGAGGAGGGACCCAGTACTTC	CSVGAGTTRGGTQYF
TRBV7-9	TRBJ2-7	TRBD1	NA	TGTGCCAGCGGTTCGGGACAGGTCGATTTCCTACGAGCAGTACTCAGATTC	CASGSGQVDFLRAVLRF
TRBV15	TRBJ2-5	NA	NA	TGTGCCACCAGCAGGCCGGGACAAGAGACCCAGTACTTC	CATSRPGQETQYF
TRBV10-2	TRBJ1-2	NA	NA	TGCGCCAGCAGTGACAGGGGACAAAACTATGGCTACACCTTC	CASSDRGQNYGYTF
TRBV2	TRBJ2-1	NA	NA	TGTGCCAGCAGTGACAGGGGGGAGAATGAGCAGTTCTTC	CASSDRGENEQFF
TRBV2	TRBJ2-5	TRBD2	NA	TGTGCCAGCAGTGAAGCGGGCTTAGCGGGGGGGCAGTCATTTGTAGAGACCCAGTACTTC	CASSEAGLAGGQSFVETQYF
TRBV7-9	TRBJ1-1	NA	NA	TGTGCCAGCAGCTTGCGGGGTCAGGCGAACACTGAAGCTTTCTTT	CASSLRGQANTEAFF
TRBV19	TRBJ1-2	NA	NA	TGTGCCAGTAGTATATTGACAACTAACTATGGCTACACCTTC	CASSILTTNYGYTF
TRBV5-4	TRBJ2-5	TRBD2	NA	TGTGCCAGCAGCATCGATTCTAGCGGGGGCGGGACCCAGTACTTC	CASSIDSSGGGTQYF
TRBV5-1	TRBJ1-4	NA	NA	TGCGCCAGCAGCTTTGGACAGTCCACAACTAATGAAAAACTGTTTTTT	CASSFGQSTTNEKLFF
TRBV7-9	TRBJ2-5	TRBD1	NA	TGTGCCAGCAGGCCCGGGACAGGGGTACAAGAGACCCAGTACTTC	CASRPGTGVQETQYF
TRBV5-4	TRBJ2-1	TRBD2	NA	TGTGCCAGCAGCTTGCGAAGTAGCGGGAATGAGCAGTTCTTC	CASSLRSSGNEQFF
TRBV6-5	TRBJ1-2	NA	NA	TGTGCCAGCAGCCGTGACATCGGTCACTATGGCTACACCTTC	CASSRDIGHYGYTF
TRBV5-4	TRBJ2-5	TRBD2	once	TGTGCCAGCAGCAAATTGACTAGCGGGAGGTCCCAAGAGACCCAGTACTTC	CASSKLTSGRSQETQYF
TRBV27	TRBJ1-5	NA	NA	TGTGCCAGCAGTAGGGAGCCCAATCAGCCCCAGCATTTT	CASSREPNQPQHF
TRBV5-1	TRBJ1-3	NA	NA	TGCGCCAGCAGCACGCTTGGCCCGGGAACTGGAAACACCATATATTTT	CASSTLGPGTGNTIYF
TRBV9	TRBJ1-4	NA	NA	TGTGCCAGCAGCGTAGCTACAGCCGTTAATGAAAAACTGTTTTTT	CASSVATAVNEKLFF
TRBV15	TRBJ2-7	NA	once	TGTGCCACCCAGGGGCCAAGATCATGGTACGAGCAGTACTTC	CATQGPRSWYEQYF
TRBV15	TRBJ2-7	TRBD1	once	TGTGCCACCAGCAGAGGGACAGGGGGCTACGAGCAATACTTC	CATSRGTGGYEQYF
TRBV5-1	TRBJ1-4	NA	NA	TGCGCCAGCAGCTTGGGAGGCTCGGAAGAACTGTTTTTT	CASSLGGSEELFF
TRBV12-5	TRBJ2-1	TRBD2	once	TGTGCTAGTGGTTTTATTGGAGTTTTAGCGGGAGGTTTAAATGAGCAGTTCTTC	CASGFIGVLAGGLNEQFF
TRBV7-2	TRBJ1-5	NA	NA	TGTGCCAGCAGCTTAGGAGTTTCGGGCAATCAGCCCCAGCATTTT	CASSLGVSGNQPQHF
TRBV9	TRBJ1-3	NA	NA	TGTGCCAGCTCCCTAGTGGGAGGGGGCTCTGGAAACACCATATATTTT	CASSLVGGGSGNTIYF
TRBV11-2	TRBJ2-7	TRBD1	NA	TGTGCCAGCAGCTTTCGAGGGACAGGGAATACCTACGAGCAGTACTTC	CASSFRGTGNTYEQYF
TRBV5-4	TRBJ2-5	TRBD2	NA	TGTGCCAGCAGCTTATTGAGCGGGGGAGCCTACGAGACCCAGTACTTC	CASSLLSGGAYETQYF